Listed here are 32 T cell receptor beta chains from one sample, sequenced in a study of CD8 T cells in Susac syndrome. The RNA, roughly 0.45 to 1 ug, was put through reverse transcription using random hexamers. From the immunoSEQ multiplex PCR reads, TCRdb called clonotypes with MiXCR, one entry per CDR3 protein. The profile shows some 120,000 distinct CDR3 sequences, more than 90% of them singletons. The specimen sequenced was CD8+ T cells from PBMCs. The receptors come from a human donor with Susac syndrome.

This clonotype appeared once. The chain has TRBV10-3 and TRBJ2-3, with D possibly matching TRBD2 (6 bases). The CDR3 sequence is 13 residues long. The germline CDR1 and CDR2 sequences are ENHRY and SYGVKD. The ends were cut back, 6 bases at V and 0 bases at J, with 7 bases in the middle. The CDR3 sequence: CAIREGSTDTQYF. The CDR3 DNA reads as TGTGCCATCAGGGAGGGAAGCACAGATACGCAGTATTTT.

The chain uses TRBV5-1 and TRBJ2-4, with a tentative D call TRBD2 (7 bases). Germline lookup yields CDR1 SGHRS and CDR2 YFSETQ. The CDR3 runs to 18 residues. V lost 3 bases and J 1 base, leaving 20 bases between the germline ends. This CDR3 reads CASSSTLGGAQAKNIQYF. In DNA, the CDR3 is TGCGCCAGCAGCTCGACTCTGGGGGGGGCACAGGCCAAAAACATTCAGTACTTC.

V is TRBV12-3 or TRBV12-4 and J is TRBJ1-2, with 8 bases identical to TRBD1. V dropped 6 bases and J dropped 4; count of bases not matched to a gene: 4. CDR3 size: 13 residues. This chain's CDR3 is CASSTQGAYGYTF. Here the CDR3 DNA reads TGTGCCAGCAGCACCCAGGGGGCCTATGGCTACACCTTC.

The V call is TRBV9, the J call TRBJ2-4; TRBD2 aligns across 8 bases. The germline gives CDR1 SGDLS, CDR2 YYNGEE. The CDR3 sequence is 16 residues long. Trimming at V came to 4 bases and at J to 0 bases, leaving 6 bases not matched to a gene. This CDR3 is CASSSGGAGAKNIQYF. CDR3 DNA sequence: TGTGCCAGCAGCTCGGGGGGGGCAGGAGCCAAAAACATTCAGTACTTC.

The DNA of the CDR3 is TGTGCCAGCAGCGTCGACAGCTCTGCCTACGAGCAGTACTTC. It is translated as CASSVDSSAYEQYF. V usage is TRBV9 and J usage is TRBJ2-7, with TRBD1 as a possible D gene (5 bases). Germline V gives CDR1 SGDLS, CDR2 YYNGEE. Trimming cost V 2 bases and J 2 bases, with 11 bases left between them. There are 14 residues in the CDR3. Variable domain in full (rest from reference TRBV9 and TRBJ2-7): DSGVTQTPKHLITATGQRVTLRCSPRSGDLSVYWYQQSLDQGLQFLIQYYNGEERAKGNILERFSAQQFPDLHSELNLSSLELGDSALYFCASSVDSSAYEQYFGPGTRLTVT.

The CDR3 is CASSQDFGNEQYF. CDR3 nucleotide sequence: TGTGCCAGCAGCCAAGATTTCGGTAACGAGCAGTACTTC. This chain links TRBV14 with TRBJ2-7; no clear D gene. Germline V gene data show CDR1 as SGHDN and CDR2 as FVKESK. The CDR3 is 13 amino acids. Trimming removed 0 bases at V and 5 bases at J, with 8 bases between.

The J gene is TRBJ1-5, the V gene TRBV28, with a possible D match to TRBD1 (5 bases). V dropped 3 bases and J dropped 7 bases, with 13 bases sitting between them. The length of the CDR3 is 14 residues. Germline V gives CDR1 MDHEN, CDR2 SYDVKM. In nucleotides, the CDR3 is TGTGCCAGCAGTTTGGGTAGGTGGGACCAGCCCCAGCATTTT. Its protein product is CASSLGRWDQPQHF.

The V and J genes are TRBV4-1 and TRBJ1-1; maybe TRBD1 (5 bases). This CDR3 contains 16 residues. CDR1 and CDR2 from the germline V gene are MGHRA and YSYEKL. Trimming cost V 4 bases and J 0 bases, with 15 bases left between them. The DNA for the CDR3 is TGCGCCAGCAGCCCAGAGTGGGGGATACTGAACACTGAAGCTTTCTTT. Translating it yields CASSPEWGILNTEAFF.

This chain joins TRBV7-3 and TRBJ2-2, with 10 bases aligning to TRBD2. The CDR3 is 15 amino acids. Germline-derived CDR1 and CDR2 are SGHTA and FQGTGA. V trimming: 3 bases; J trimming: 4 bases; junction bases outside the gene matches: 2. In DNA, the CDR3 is TGTGCCAGCAGCTTGCTAGCGGGAGCCACCGGGGAGCTGTTTTTT. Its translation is CASSLLAGATGELFF.

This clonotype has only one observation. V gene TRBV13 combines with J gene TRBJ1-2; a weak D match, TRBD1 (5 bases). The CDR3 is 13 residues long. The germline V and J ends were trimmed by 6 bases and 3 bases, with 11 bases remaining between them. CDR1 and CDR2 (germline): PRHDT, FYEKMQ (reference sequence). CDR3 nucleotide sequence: TGTGCCAGCAGTCGGGGGAGGGACTATGGCTACACCTTC. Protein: CASSRGRDYGYTF.

The CDR3 region is CASSPWTRGTQETQYF. The CDR3 DNA reads TGTGCCAGCAGCCCCTGGACTAGGGGTACGCAAGAGACCCAGTACTTC. The V and J genes are TRBV11-2 and TRBJ2-5, with 7 bases fitting TRBD2. The V gene's germline CDR1 is SGHAT and CDR2 FQNNGV. After removal of 5 bases from V and 2 bases from J, the junction contained 11 bases not matched to a gene. CDR3 size: 16 residues. Full variable domain (missing parts from reference TRBV11-2 and TRBJ2-5): EAGVAQSPRYKIIEKRQSVAFWCNPISGHATLYWYQQILGQGPKLLIQFQNNGVVDDSQLPKDRFSAERLKGVDSTLKIQPAKLEDSAVYLCASSPWTRGTQETQYFGPGTRLLVL.

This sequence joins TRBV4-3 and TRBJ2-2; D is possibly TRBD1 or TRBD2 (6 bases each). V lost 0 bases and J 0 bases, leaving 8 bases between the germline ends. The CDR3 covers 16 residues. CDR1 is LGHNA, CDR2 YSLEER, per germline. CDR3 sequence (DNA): TGCGCCAGCAGCCAAGAGGGGGGCCCGAACACCGGGGAGCTGTTTTTT. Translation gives CASSQEGGPNTGELFF.

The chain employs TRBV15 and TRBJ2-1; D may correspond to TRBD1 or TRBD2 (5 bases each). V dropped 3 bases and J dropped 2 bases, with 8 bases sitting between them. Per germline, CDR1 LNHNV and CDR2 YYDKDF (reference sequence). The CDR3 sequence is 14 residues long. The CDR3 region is CATSRGRTYNEQFF. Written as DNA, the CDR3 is TGTGCCACCAGCAGGGGACGGACCTACAATGAGCAGTTCTTC.

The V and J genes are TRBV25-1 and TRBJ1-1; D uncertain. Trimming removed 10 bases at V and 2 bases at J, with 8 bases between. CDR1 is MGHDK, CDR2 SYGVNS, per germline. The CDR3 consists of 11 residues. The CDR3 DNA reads TGTGCCACCTTAGTCAACACTGAAGCTTTCTTT. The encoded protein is CATLVNTEAFF. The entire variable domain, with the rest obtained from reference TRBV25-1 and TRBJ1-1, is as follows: EADIYQTPRYLVIGTGKKITLECSQTMGHDKMYWYQQDPGMELHLIHYSYGVNSTEKGDLSSESTVSRIRTEHFPLTLESARPSHTSQYLCATLVNTEAFFGQGTRLTVV.

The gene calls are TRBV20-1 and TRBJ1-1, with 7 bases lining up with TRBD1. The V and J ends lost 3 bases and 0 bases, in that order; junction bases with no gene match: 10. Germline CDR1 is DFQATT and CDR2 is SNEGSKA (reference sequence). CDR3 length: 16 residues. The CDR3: CSASDTGQTMNTEAFF. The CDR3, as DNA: TGCAGTGCTAGCGATACGGGACAGACCATGAACACTGAAGCTTTCTTT.

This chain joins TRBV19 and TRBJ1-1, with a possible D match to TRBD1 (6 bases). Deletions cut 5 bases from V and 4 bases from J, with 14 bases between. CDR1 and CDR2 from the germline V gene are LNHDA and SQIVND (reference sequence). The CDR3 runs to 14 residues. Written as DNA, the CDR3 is TGTGCCAGTAGTGGCCCGGGGGCGGGCACTGAAGCTTTCTTT. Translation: CASSGPGAGTEAFF.

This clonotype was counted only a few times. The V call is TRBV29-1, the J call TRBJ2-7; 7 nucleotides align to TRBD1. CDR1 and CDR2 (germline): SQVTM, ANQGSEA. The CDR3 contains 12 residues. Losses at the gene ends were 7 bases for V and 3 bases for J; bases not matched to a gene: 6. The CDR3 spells CSASTGSYEQYF. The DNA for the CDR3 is TGCAGCGCCTCGACAGGGAGCTACGAGCAGTACTTC.

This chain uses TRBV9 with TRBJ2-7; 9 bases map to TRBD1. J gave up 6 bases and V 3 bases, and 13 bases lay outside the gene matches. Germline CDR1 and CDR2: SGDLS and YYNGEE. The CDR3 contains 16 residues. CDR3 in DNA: TGTGCCAGCAGCGCTTCGGCAGGGACAGGGAGCAGCGAGCAGTACTTC. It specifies CASSASAGTGSSEQYF.

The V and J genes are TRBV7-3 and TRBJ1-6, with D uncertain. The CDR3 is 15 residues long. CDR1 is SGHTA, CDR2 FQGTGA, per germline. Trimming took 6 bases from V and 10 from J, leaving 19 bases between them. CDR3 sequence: CASRVYSGRESPLHF. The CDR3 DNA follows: TGTGCCAGCAGGGTTTACAGCGGACGAGAGTCACCCCTCCACTTT.

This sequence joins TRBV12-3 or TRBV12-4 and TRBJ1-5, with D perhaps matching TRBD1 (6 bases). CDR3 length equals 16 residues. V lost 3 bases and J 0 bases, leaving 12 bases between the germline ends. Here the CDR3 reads CASSLSTGGSNQPQHF. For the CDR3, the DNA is TGTGCCAGCAGTTTGTCGACAGGAGGTAGCAATCAGCCCCAGCATTTT.

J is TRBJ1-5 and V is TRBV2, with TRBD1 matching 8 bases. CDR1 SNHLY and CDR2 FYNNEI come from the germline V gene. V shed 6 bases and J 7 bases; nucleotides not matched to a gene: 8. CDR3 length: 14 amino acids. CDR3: CASRETGARQPQHF. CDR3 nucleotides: TGTGCCAGCAGGGAGACAGGGGCCCGGCAGCCCCAGCATTTT.

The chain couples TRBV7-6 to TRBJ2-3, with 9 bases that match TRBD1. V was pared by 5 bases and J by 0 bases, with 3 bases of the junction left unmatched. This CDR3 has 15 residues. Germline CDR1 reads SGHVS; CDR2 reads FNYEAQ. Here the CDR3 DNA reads TGTGCCAGCAGCCCCGGGACAGGGAGCACAGATACGCAGTATTTT. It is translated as CASSPGTGSTDTQYF.

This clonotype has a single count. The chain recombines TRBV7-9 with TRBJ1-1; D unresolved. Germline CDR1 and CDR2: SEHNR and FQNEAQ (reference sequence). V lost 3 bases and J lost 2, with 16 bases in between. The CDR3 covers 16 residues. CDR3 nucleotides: TGTGCCAGCAGCTTCCTCCCCGGCCACTCAAACACTGAAGCTTTCTTT. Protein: CASSFLPGHSNTEAFF.

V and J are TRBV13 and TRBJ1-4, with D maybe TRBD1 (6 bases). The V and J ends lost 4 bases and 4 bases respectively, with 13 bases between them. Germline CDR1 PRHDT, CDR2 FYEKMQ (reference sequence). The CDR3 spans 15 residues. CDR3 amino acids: CASSSRGQDNEKLFF. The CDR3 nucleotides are TGTGCCAGCAGCTCGCGGGGGCAGGATAATGAAAAACTGTTTTTT.

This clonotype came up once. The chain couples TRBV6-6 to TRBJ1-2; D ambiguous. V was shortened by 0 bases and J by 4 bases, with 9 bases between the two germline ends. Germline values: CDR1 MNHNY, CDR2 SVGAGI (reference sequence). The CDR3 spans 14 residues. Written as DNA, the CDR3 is TGTGCCAGCAGTTACTCGTCAGGATTCTATGGCTACACCTTC. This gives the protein CASSYSSGFYGYTF.

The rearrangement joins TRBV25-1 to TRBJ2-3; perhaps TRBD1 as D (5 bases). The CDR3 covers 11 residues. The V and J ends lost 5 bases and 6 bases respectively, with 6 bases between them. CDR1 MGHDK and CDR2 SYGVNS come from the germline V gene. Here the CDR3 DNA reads TGTGCCAGCAGTCAGGGTGATACGCAGTATTTT. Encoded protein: CASSQGDTQYF.

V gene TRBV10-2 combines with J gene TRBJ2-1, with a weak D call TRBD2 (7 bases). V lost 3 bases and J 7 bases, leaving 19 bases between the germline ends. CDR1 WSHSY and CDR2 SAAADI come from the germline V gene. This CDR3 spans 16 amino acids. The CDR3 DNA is TGCGCCAGCAGTGATGTCTGGACGGGGGGCACTAATGAGCAGTTCTTC. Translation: CASSDVWTGGTNEQFF.

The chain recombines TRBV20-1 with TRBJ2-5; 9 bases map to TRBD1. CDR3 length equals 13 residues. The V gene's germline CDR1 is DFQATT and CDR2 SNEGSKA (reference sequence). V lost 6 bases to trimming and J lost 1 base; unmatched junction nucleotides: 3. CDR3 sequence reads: CSAPGQGQETQYF. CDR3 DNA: TGCAGTGCCCCGGGACAGGGCCAAGAGACCCAGTACTTC.

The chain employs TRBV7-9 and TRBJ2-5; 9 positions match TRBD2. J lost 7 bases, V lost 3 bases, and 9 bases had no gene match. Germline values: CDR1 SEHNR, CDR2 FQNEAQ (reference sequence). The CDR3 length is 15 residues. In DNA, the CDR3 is TGTGCCAGCAGCTTCCTAGCGGGGTCGGCAGGGACCCAGTACTTC. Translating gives CASSFLAGSAGTQYF.

The CDR3 DNA sequence: TGCGCCAGCAGCACGACCGGGACAGGGGGCCGGGATACGCAGTATTTT. Its protein product is CASSTTGTGGRDTQYF. The rearrangement uses TRBV5-1 and TRBJ2-3; TRBD1 matches at 12 bases. The V gene end was trimmed by 4 bases and the J gene end by 6 bases; junction bases not matched to a gene: 9. The CDR3 sequence is 16 residues long. CDR1 is SGHRS, CDR2 YFSETQ, per germline.

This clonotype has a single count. This CDR3 reads CASSMSGANTGELFF. Here the CDR3 DNA reads TGTGCCAGCAGCATGAGCGGGGCTAACACCGGGGAGCTGTTTTTT. The gene calls are TRBV9 and TRBJ2-2; TRBD2 agrees at 7 bases. V lost 4 bases and J lost 2; bases outside the gene matches: 5. Per germline, CDR1 SGDLS and CDR2 YYNGEE. The CDR3 is 15 residues long. Variable domain in full (rest from reference TRBV9 and TRBJ2-2): DSGVTQTPKHLITATGQRVTLRCSPRSGDLSVYWYQQSLDQGLQFLIQYYNGEERAKGNILERFSAQQFPDLHSELNLSSLELGDSALYFCASSMSGANTGELFFGEGSRLTVL.

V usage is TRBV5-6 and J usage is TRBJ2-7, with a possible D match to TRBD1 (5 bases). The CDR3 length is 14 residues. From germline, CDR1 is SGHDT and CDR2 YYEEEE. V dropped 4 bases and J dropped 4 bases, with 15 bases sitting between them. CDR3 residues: CASSLTEMRYEQYF. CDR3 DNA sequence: TGTGCCAGCAGCCTGACAGAAATGAGGTACGAGCAGTACTTC.